This TCR beta chain was observed in a study of T cell changes during pregnancy in multiple sclerosis (dated by TCRdb to about 2019). Context from the whole study: Changes in the T cell repertoire over the course of pregnancy were examined in this study in women with multiple sclerosis.

Turning to this clone: No cognate antigen has been identified for it. The record has no base qualities; no much larger clone is one base away.

The CDR1 and CDR2 encoded by the germline V gene are MNHNS and SASEGT. The CDR3 measures 17 amino acids from cysteine to phenylalanine. Only the CDR3 part of the read is kept: 51 bases, read in frame from the first base. Trimming at the junction amounts to 1 base on V and 5 bases on J, and the germline ends lie 15 bases apart. Receptor libraries were prepared by the immunoSEQ multiplex PCR assay. The source is immuneACCESS, and TCRdb retained only in-frame sequences with V and J called. Part of the clones is not carried over; for the studies checked, unresolved V genes explain less than half of this, and the remainder is unexplained. The sample profile shows 15,000 to 25,000 clones; 86% of them were found once. Roughly 5% of the sample belongs to the ten largest clones.

This sample comprised CD8+ T cells from peripheral blood mononuclear cells, obtained in the third trimester of pregnancy. The clonotype comes from a female donor in good health, enrolled as a control in a pregnancy study. The V and J genes are TRBV6-1 and TRBJ1-6, and perhaps TRBD1 as D gene, on 5 matching bases. The DNA sequence is given as TGTGCCAGCAGTGAAGGGAGGGGAAGGGTCAATAATTCACCCCTCCACTTT. Its coded protein is CASSEGRGRVNNSPLHF.